This is a list of T cell receptor beta chains from one sample in a study of cytomegalovirus exposure and HLA in healthy donors. Sequencing used immunoSEQ multiplex PCR; TCRdb keeps in-frame clones, though not all of them. The table has 130,000 to 150,000 clones, 78% seen once. Material: PBMCs. These TCRs come from a male donor in good health and CMV-seronegative. CDR3s leave out the opening cysteine and the closing phenylalanine or tryptophan. Some rows mark clone size as missing; the rest say once, few, many or name a class of expanded clone.

J | size | V | CDR3
TRBJ2-3 | few | TRBV6-6 | ASRDLSGGETDTQY
TRBJ1-2 | - | TRBV5-1 | ASSLEQGNYGYT
TRBJ1-3 | - | TRBV7-2 | ASSSPLSGNTIY
TRBJ2-7 | - | TRBV19 | ASRLGARSYEQY
TRBJ2-1 | - | TRBV29-1 | SVRLRYNEQF
TRBJ2-1 | - | TRBV4-1 | PSSQERGGYNEQF
TRBJ1-5 | - | TRBV15 | ATTQSGQPQH
TRBJ2-3 | - | TRBV5-4 | ASSFSAGDTDTQY
TRBJ1-1 | once | TRBV30 | AWSQGGTEAF
TRBJ2-1 | - | TRBV9 | ASSVVSSGSNEQF
TRBJ1-1 | once | TRBV27 | ASSYSGMNTEAF
TRBJ1-1 | - | TRBV23-1 | ASSQSGDLNTEAF
TRBJ2-2 | - | TRBV7-3 | ASSLTEALANTGELF
TRBJ2-7 | once | TRBV7-9 | ASSLPGLAGTYEQY
TRBJ2-3 | - | TRBV10-3 | AISRWTDTDTQY
TRBJ2-1 | - | TRBV9 | ASSLAGTGGSEQF
TRBJ2-7 | once | TRBV7-2 | ASSPGPYYEQY
TRBJ2-7 | - | TRBV28 | ASRTGTGGYEQY
TRBJ2-7 | - | TRBV7-5 | ARSSPGRAGGPLWEQY
TRBJ2-6 | few | TRBV29-1 | SVVLDSSGANVLT
TRBJ2-3 | - | TRBV29-1 | SVEASGTPLRDTQY
TRBJ2-6 | - | TRBV7-8 | ASSLQPGGQGAPGANVLT
TRBJ1-2 | - | TRBV29-1 | SASEPSGYGYT
TRBJ1-5 | - | TRBV6-5 | ASSSEGYSNQPQH
TRBJ1-1 | - | TRBV6-5 | ASSYGTVMNTEAF
TRBJ2-7 | few | TRBV6-5 | ASSQGQNYEQY
TRBJ2-5 | - | TRBV19 | ASSIDRLAGGQETQY
TRBJ1-2 | - | TRBV5-4 | ASSVQGLSYGYT
TRBJ2-7 | - | TRBV29-1 | SARDSSYEQY
TRBJ1-2 | - | TRBV7-2 | ASSRDRGANYGYT
TRBJ1-2 | - | TRBV7-9 | ASSLGSVGNGYT
TRBJ1-5 | - | TRBV6-1 | ASSDLPRQSTQPQH
TRBJ2-1 | - | TRBV2 | ASILEWGPPYNEQF
TRBJ1-2 | - | TRBV29-1 | SVEDQGVHGYP
TRBJ1-5 | - | TRBV7-9 | ASSRQGDQPQH
TRBJ2-7 | - | TRBV6-5 | ASSLSGGEQY
TRBJ2-5 | - | TRBV2 | ASSEAGGGQTQY
TRBJ2-5 | - | TRBV2 | ASSGQGAIQETQY